The clone carrying this T cell receptor (beta chain) was seen more than once but under ten times. The data stem from a study of T cells in Graves' hyperthyroidism and ophthalmopathy. The overall study: Any treatment followed the collection of peripheral blood at initial diagnosis.

The study based diagnoses on clinical symptoms, serum thyroxine and TRAb, thyroid ultrasound and orbital computed tomography. The investigators amplified TCR beta CDR3 regions from RNA transcripts. A set of HTBI primers served as the primers for a first-round RT-PCR of the TCR CDR3. Using its own MiXCR run on the multiplex PCR reads, TCRdb lists one record per CDR3 protein. The sample yields around 800,000 distinct CDR3 sequences, around 39% seen once. The sample comprised blood. This receptor was obtained from a man between 18 and 35 years old with Graves' hyperthyroidism.

This CDR3 reads CASSLPTQGRGEQYF. CDR3 in DNA: TGTGCCAGCAGTCTCCCCACGCAGGGGAGGGGCGAGCAGTACTTC. V is TRBV12-3 or TRBV12-4 and J is TRBJ2-7, with a possible D match to TRBD2 (7 bases). V was cut by 5 bases and J by 6 bases, with 20 bases left in between. The CDR3 length is 15 residues.